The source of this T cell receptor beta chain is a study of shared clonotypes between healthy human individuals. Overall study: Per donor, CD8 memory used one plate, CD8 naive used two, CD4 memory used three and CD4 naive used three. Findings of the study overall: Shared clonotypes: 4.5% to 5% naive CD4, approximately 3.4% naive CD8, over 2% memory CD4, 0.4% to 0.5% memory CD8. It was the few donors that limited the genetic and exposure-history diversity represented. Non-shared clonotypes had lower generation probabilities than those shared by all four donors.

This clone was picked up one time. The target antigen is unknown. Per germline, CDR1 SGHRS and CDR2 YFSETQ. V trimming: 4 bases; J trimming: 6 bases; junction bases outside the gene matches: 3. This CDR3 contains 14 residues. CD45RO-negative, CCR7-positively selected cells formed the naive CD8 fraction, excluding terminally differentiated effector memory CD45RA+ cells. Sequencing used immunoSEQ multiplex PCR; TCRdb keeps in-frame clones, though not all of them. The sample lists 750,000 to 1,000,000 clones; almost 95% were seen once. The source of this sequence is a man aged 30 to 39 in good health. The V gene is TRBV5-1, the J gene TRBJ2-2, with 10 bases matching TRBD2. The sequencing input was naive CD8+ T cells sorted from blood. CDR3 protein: CASSAGTSAGELFF. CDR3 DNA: TGCGCCAGCAGCGCCGGGACTAGCGCCGGGGAGCTGTTTTTT.